The clone carrying this TCR beta chain was recorded a few times. These data are taken from a study of metastatic and nonmetastatic thyroid tumors. TCRdb reprocessed the PCR reads via MiXCR. The table includes thousands of clones, roughly 30% detected once. Looked up from germline, CDR1 is KGHDR and CDR2 is SFDVKD. This CDR3 has 16 amino acids. Trimming took 4 bases from V and 4 from J; bases not matched to a gene: 6. All patients were treatment-naive before thyroid surgery. The TCR sequence derives from a female donor with papillary thyroid cancer or a benign thyroid nodule (not recorded which). Some clones in this sample may be carry-over from other donors' samples. This chain joins TRBV24-1 and TRBJ2-2; 9 bases fit TRBD1. Sequenced material: adjacent normal tissue. As DNA, the CDR3 is TGTGCCACCAGTGAAGCGGGACAGGGTATCACCGGGGAGCTGTTTTTT. It yields the protein CATSEAGQGITGELFF.